This entry is about one T cell receptor beta chain. Antigen unknown. This sample is part of a study of CD8 T cells in Susac syndrome. Study at large: Within the sequenced Susac syndrome patient group, more than 5 exhibited active disease and about eight were in remission.

Study observations and caveats: Clonal CD8+ expansion in Susac was highest in TEMRA cells and active patients. There were 15 to 20 Susac-specific public clones in total CD8+ repertoires and four to six in CD8+ TEMRA repertoires.

RNA amounts of 0.5 to 1 ug underwent reverse transcription with random hexamers. The amplification used immunoSEQ multiplex PCR on TCR beta CDR3; it spanned 54 Vbeta and 13 Jbeta. TCRdb independently ran MiXCR on the immunoSEQ multiplex PCR reads; one entry per CDR3 protein. The table shows some 130,000 distinct CDR3 sequences, with approximately 95% occurring only once. Sequenced material: CD8+ T cells from PBMCs. The sequence derives from a human donor with Susac syndrome.

This CDR3 is CASSHDAGGTQYF. The CDR3 DNA reads TGTGCCAGCAGCCATGACGCGGGGGGGACGCAGTATTTT. The genes are TRBV9 and TRBJ2-3, with 9 bases matching TRBD2. This CDR3 has 13 amino acids. Germline CDR1 is SGDLS and CDR2 is YYNGEE. The V gene end was trimmed by 4 bases and the J gene end by 9 bases; junction bases not matched to a gene: 6.